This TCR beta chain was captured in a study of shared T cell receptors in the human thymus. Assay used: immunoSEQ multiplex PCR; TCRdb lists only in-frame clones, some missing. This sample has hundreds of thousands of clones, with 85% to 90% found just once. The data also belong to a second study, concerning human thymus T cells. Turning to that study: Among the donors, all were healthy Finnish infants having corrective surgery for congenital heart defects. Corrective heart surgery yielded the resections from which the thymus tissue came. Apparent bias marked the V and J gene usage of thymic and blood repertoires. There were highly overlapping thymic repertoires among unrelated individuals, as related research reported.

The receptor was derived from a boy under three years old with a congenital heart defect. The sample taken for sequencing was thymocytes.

DNA of the CDR3: TGTGCCACTCCGGGACAGACCCGCTCTGGGGCCAACGTCCTGACTTTC. Translating gives CATPGQTRSGANVLTF. This sequence joins TRBV5-8 and TRBJ2-6; TRBD1 matches at 7 bases. Germline V gene lookup returns CDR1 SGHTS and CDR2 YDEGEE. The CDR3 loop spans 16 amino acids. The junction had 9 bases not matched to a gene; V was cut back by 9 bases and J by 0 bases.